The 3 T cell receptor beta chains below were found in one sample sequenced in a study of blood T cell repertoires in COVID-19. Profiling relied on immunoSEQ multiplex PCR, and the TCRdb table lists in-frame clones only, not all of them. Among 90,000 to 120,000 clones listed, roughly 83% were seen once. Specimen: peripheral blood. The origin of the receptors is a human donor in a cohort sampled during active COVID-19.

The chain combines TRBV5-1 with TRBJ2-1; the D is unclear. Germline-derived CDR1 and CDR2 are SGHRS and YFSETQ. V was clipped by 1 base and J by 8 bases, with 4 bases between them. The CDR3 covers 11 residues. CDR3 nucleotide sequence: TGCGCCAGCAGCTTGTCTGATGAGCAGTTCTTC. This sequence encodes CASSLSDEQFF.

The CDR3: CASSLKDRGPLGTEAFF. The CDR3 DNA follows: TGTGCCAGCAGCTTAAAAGACAGGGGGCCTTTGGGAACTGAAGCTTTCTTT. V and J are TRBV7-9 and TRBJ1-1, with 10 bases that match TRBD1. The CDR3 spans 17 residues. The germline CDR1 and CDR2 sequences are SEHNR and FQNEAQ (reference sequence). J lost 5 bases, V lost 2 bases, and 11 bases had no gene match.

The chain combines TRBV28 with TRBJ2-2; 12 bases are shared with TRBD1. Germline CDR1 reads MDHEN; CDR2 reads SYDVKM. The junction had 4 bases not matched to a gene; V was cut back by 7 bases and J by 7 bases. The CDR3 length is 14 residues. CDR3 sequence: CASNRDRGLGELFF. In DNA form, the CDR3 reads TGTGCCAGCAATCGGGACAGGGGGCTCGGGGAGCTGTTTTTT.